This entry lists 20 T cell receptor beta chains sequenced from one sample in a study of T cell clonality in common variable immunodeficiency. Their antigens remain unidentified. Assay: immunoSEQ multiplex PCR; the TCRdb copy retains only in-frame clones and omits some. The sample includes some 16,000 clones, none of them occurring once. General observations from the study: Reportedly, TCR beta sequences from common variable immunodeficiency showed fewer deletions and N-nucleotide insertions.

The sample consisted of peripheral blood mononuclear cells. The receptors originated from a human donor with common variable immunodeficiency.

This clone was counted many times. The CDR3 end is not reached by the read, which stops 3 residues before it; the germline J gene fills it in. V usage is TRBV6-2 or TRBV6-3 and J usage is TRBJ1-4, with D possibly TRBD1 on 6 matching bases. Germline CDR1 MNHEY, CDR2 SVGEGT. This CDR3 has 15 amino acids. V was shortened by 5 bases and J by 7 bases, with 17 bases between the two germline ends. The chain's CDR3 is CASSAQGIPGEKLFF. The covered CDR3 bases are TGTGCCAGCAGTGCTCAGGGGATCCCTGGTGAAAAA.

This clone was detected ten times or more. The read falls 3 residues short of the CDR3 end, and the missing part is taken from the germline J gene. This chain links TRBV7-2 with TRBJ2-5; 10 nucleotides match TRBD1. The V and J ends lost 6 bases and 4 bases, in that order; junction bases with no gene match: 5. Germline lookup yields CDR1 SGHTA and CDR2 FQGNSA. The CDR3 length is 14 residues. CDR3 residues: CASSQDRGSETQYF. The CDR3 bases that were read are TGTGCCAGCAGTCAGGACAGGGGGTCAGAGACC.

Worth noting for this clone: The read halts 3 residues ahead of the CDR3 end, with the missing end drawn from the germline J gene. The chain couples TRBV20-1 to TRBJ1-4; 9 bases match TRBD1. Per the germline V gene, CDR1 is DFQATT and CDR2 is SNEGSKA (reference sequence). This CDR3 is 14 amino acids long. V gave up 0 bases and J gave up 7 bases; unmatched junction bases: 3. CDR3: CSARERTGVEKLFF. The sequenced part of the CDR3 DNA is TGCAGTGCTAGAGAAAGGACAGGGGTTGAAAAA.

This clone appeared a few times. The CDR3 end is not reached by the read, which stops 3 residues before it; the germline J gene fills it in. The chain combines TRBV10-3 with TRBJ2-7, with 12 bases that match TRBD1. Germline V lookup: CDR1 ENHRY, CDR2 SYGVKD. The CDR3 is made up of 12 amino acids. J was trimmed by 5 bases and V by 10 bases; bases with no gene match: 3. CDR3 DNA (partial): TGTGCCACGGGACAGGGGGCCAACGAG. Residues: CATGQGANE. The full CDR3 reads CATGQGANEQYF.

This clone was recorded many times. The CDR3 end lies 3 residues beyond the end of the read and is filled in from the germline J gene. The chain employs TRBV6-2 or TRBV6-3 and TRBJ2-2; D unresolved. V lost 9 bases and J lost 3, with 8 bases in between. CDR1 MNHEY and CDR2 SVGEGT come from the germline V gene. CDR3 length equals 12 residues. The part of the CDR3 DNA that was read is TGTGCCAGTGACCGGGACACCGGGGAG. Its protein product is CASDRDTGE. In full, the CDR3 reads CASDRDTGELFF.

This clone was picked up a small number of times. Sequencing ends 3 residues short of the CDR3 end; the germline J gene provides the rest. The chain recombines TRBV2 with TRBJ2-1; no definite D call. CDR3 length: 17 amino acids. The ends were cut back, 5 bases at V and 0 bases at J, with 17 bases in the middle. The germline V gene has CDR1 SNHLY and CDR2 FYNNEI. The CDR3 bases that were read are TGTGCCAGCAGTCGAGGCTATACAGTTTCCTCCTACAATGAG. Translated, it gives CASSRGYTVSSYNE. The whole CDR3 region reads CASSRGYTVSSYNEQFF.

With respect to this clone: The CDR3 end is not reached by the read, which stops 3 residues before it; the germline J gene fills it in. This sequence joins TRBV18 and TRBJ1-5; 8 nucleotides line up with TRBD1. The CDR3 sequence is 17 residues long. The V gene end was trimmed by 1 base and the J gene end by 8 bases; junction bases not matched to a gene: 13. Germline CDR1 and CDR2: KGHSH and LQKENI. CDR3 bases read: TGTGCCAGCTCACCACTTCGCGGTCAGGGGGCGATGGAGCCC. Amino acids: CASSPLRGQGAMEP. The whole CDR3 protein is CASSPLRGQGAMEPQHF.

This clone was recorded a few times. The read stops 3 residues short of the end of the CDR3; the missing end is completed from the germline J gene. The V call is TRBV2, the J call TRBJ2-5, with TRBD1 as a possible D gene (6 bases). The length of the CDR3 is 14 residues. Trimming took off 3 bases at V and 7 bases at J, with 15 bases between the two ends. The V gene's germline CDR1 is SNHLY and CDR2 FYNNEI. The covered CDR3 bases are TGTGCCAGCAGTGAGGGGAGAGGGGGTATGACC. It specifies CASSEGRGGMT. The CDR3 reads in full as CASSEGRGGMTQYF. The full variable domain, in which reference TRBV2 and TRBJ2-5 provide the parts outside the CDR3, is EPEVTQTPSHQVTQMGQEVILRCVPISNHLYFYWYRQILGQKVEFLVSFYNNEISEKSEIFDDQFSVERPDGSNFTLKIRSTKLEDSAMYFCASSEGRGGMTQYFGPGTRLLVL.

This clone came up a few times. The read terminates 3 residues ahead of where the CDR3 ends, so the germline J gene completes it. The chain is built from TRBV11-2 and TRBJ1-5; 8 positions agree with TRBD1. Germline values: CDR1 SGHAT, CDR2 FQNNGV. The CDR3 is made up of 15 amino acids. The ends lost 4 bases at V and 6 bases at J; junction bases unmatched: 8. The sequenced CDR3 bases are TGTGCCAGCAGCTCAAGGACAGGGATCCGTCAGCCC. Residues: CASSSRTGIRQP. The whole CDR3 protein reads CASSSRTGIRQPQHF.

With regard to this clone: The read terminates 3 residues ahead of where the CDR3 ends, so the germline J gene completes it. The chain uses TRBV20-1 and TRBJ2-5; D possibly corresponds to TRBD2 (5 bases). Germline CDR1 and CDR2: DFQATT and SNEGSKA (reference sequence). The CDR3 runs 16 residues. The V end lost 0 bases, the J end lost 0 bases, and 14 bases lay between the germline ends. The covered CDR3 bases are TGCAGTGCTAGAGAAATTTATCCGGGGAACCAAGAGACC. This translates into CSAREIYPGNQET. The entire CDR3 protein reads CSAREIYPGNQETQYF.

With respect to this clone: The CDR3 end is not reached by the read, which stops 3 residues before it; the germline J gene fills it in. The rearrangement links TRBV19 to TRBJ2-5; D not resolved. CDR1 is LNHDA, CDR2 SQIVND, per germline (reference sequence). CDR3 length equals 13 residues. The V and J ends lost 5 bases and 5 bases respectively, with 12 bases between them. CDR3 sequence: CASSDQSGETQYF. The part of the CDR3 DNA that was read is TGTGCCAGTAGTGACCAGTCCGGGGAGACC.

This clone was seen a handful of times. Read coverage stops 3 residues before the CDR3 terminus; the germline J gene supplies the remainder. The rearrangement joins TRBV7-9 to TRBJ1-3; the match to TRBD1 covers 8 bases. V trimming: 1 base; J trimming: 3 bases; junction bases outside the gene matches: 2. Germline V gene lookup returns CDR1 SEHNR and CDR2 FQNEAQ (reference sequence). CDR3 size: 15 residues. The covered CDR3 bases are TGTGCCAGCAGCTTAGGGACAGGGCGTGGAAACACC. Translated, it gives CASSLGTGRGNT. The complete CDR3 reads CASSLGTGRGNTIYF.

Remarks on this clone: The read ends 3 residues early relative to the CDR3; the germline J gene fills the gap. The V gene is TRBV6-1, the J gene TRBJ2-2; 9 nucleotides agree with TRBD2. From germline, CDR1 is MNHNS and CDR2 SASEGT. With 1 base clipped from V and 5 bases from J, the junction kept 5 bases outside the gene matches. The CDR3 length is 16 residues. CDR3 loop: CASSEGRGGTTGELFF. CDR3 DNA, as far as it was read: TGTGCCAGCAGTGAAGGGCGGGGGGGAACGACCGGGGAG.

This clone is medium-sized. Sequencing ends 3 residues short of the CDR3 end; the germline J gene provides the rest. The V call is TRBV20-1, the J call TRBJ2-1, with 9 bases identical to TRBD1. Losses at the gene ends were 3 bases for V and 6 bases for J; bases not matched to a gene: 6. The CDR3 contains 14 residues. The V gene's germline CDR1 is DFQATT and CDR2 SNEGSKA (reference sequence). Partial CDR3 DNA: TGCAGTGCTAGCCGGGACAGGGCCCTCAATGAG. This encodes CSASRDRALNE. In full, the CDR3 is CSASRDRALNEQFF.

This clone was counted a few times. Read sequence stops 3 residues before the CDR3 end, and the germline J gene provides the missing end. The chain combines TRBV30 with TRBJ1-3; 7 bases are shared with TRBD1. V gave up 2 bases and J gave up 1 base; unmatched junction bases: 2. CDR1 is GTSNPN and CDR2 is SVGIG in the germline V gene (reference sequence). The CDR3 length is 14 residues. The CDR3 reads CAWSPGGSGNTIYF. The part of the CDR3 DNA that was read is TGTGCCTGGAGTCCAGGGGGTTCTGGAAACACC.

This clone was counted only a few times. The CDR3 here is CASSFRGGNTEAFF. The part of the CDR3 DNA that was read is TGTGCCAGCAGCTTCAGGGGAGGCAACACTGAA. The chain carries TRBV11-3 and TRBJ1-1; D might be TRBD1 (6 bases). Sequencing ends 3 residues short of the CDR3 end; the germline J gene provides the rest. The germline CDR1 and CDR2 sequences are SGHNT and YENEEA. This CDR3 comprises 14 residues. Trimming shortened V by 3 bases and J by 2 bases, and 10 bases separated the two germline ends.

In this sample, this clone turned up a few times. Read data end 3 residues before the CDR3 end; the end is taken from the germline J gene. V is TRBV7-8 and J is TRBJ1-2; D unresolved. Germline lookup yields CDR1 SGHVS and CDR2 FQNEAQ. The V end lost 5 bases, the J end lost 0 bases, and 22 bases lay between the germline ends. The CDR3 length is 18 residues. CDR3 DNA, as far as it was read: TGTGCCAGCAGCCCCCCCGGGGAGTATCCACCCCCTAACTATGGC. This encodes CASSPPGEYPPPNYG. The entire CDR3 is CASSPPGEYPPPNYGYTF.

In its sample, this clone was seen a few times. The read gets to within 3 residues of the CDR3 end, and the germline J gene fills in the rest. This rearrangement joins TRBV30 to TRBJ1-5; 7 nucleotides match TRBD1. CDR3 length: 15 amino acids. Germline loops: CDR1 GTSNPN, CDR2 SVGIG (reference sequence). The J segment lost 2 bases and the V segment lost 2 bases, leaving 6 bases of the junction unmatched. CDR3 DNA (partial): TGTGCCTGGAGTAATACAGGGGACCGCAATCAGCCC. Its translation is CAWSNTGDRNQP. The CDR3 reads in full as CAWSNTGDRNQPQHF.

Comments on this clone: Sequencing ends 3 residues short of the CDR3 end; the germline J gene provides the rest. V gene TRBV30 combines with J gene TRBJ1-4, with 11 positions matching TRBD1. In germline, CDR1 is GTSNPN, CDR2 SVGIG (reference sequence). This CDR3 comprises 15 residues. V shed 4 bases, J shed 3 bases, and the junction held 4 bases outside the gene matches. The sequenced CDR3 bases are TGTGCCTGGACGGACAGGGGGCGGGCTAATGAAAAA. It yields the protein CAWTDRGRANEK. The full CDR3 protein is CAWTDRGRANEKLFF.

This clone came up a few times. Sequencing ends 3 residues short of the CDR3 end; the germline J gene provides the rest. The rearrangement uses TRBV6-2 or TRBV6-3 and TRBJ1-5; 12 bases align to TRBD1. Germline CDR1 is MNHEY and CDR2 is SVGEGT. V gave up 6 bases and J gave up 7 bases; unmatched junction bases: 10. The CDR3 contains 16 residues. CDR3 residues: CASSPAGTGGLQPQHF. The part of the CDR3 DNA that was read is TGTGCCAGCAGCCCCGCCGGGACAGGGGGCTTGCAGCCC.